The next 9 T cell receptor beta chains were all read from a single sample in a study of patients and donors after allogeneic stem cell transplantation. MiXCR, run by TCRdb on the RT-PCR reads, gives a single entry per CDR3 protein. The table lists 150,000 to 250,000 distinct CDR3 sequences, around two fifths of them singletons, with about 35% in the top ten. The sequenced sample consisted of blood, either unsorted or a sorted T cell fraction (not recorded which). The source is a human donor who was either an allogeneic HSCT recipient or a stem cell or donor lymphocyte infusion donor (not recorded which). It is not recorded whose cells these are; they may come from a transplant donor.

This clonotype has a handful of counts. The chain joins TRBV5-1 to TRBJ2-1; 7 nucleotides align to TRBD2. V shed 9 bases and J 4 bases; nucleotides not matched to a gene: 19. The CDR3 spans 17 residues. The germline V gene encodes CDR1 SGHRS and CDR2 YFSETQ. The CDR3 loop is CATKRGVSGAIYNEQFF. In nucleotides, the CDR3 is TGCGCCACAAAACGAGGTGTAAGCGGGGCGATTTACAATGAGCAGTTCTTC. Drawing the rest from reference TRBV5-1 and TRBJ2-1, the complete variable domain is KAGVTQTPRYLIKTRGQQVTLSCSPISGHRSVSWYQQTPGQGLQFLFEYFSETQRNKGNFPGRFSGRQFSNSRSEMNVSTLELGDSALYLCATKRGVSGAIYNEQFFGPGTRLTVL.

This clonotype was found a few times. The V call is TRBV20-1, the J call TRBJ1-3; D gene ambiguous. Germline CDR1 and CDR2: DFQATT and SNEGSKA (reference sequence). The CDR3 has 11 amino acids. The V end lost 5 bases, the J end lost 3 bases, and 5 bases lay between the germline ends. The CDR3 here is CSARYGNTIYF. In DNA, the CDR3 is TGCAGTGCTCGTTATGGAAACACCATATATTTT.

The CDR3 loop is CASSLGLGQQETQYF. The DNA of the CDR3 is TGCGCCAGCAGCTTGGGACTAGGACAACAAGAGACCCAGTACTTC. The rearrangement links TRBV5-1 to TRBJ2-5, with a weak D call TRBD2 (6 bases). The CDR3 length is 15 residues. V shed 0 bases and J shed 2 bases, with 11 bases lying between them. Germline CDR1 SGHRS, CDR2 YFSETQ.

The V call is TRBV6-5, the J call TRBJ2-3, with D unresolved. The ends were cut back, 0 bases at V and 0 bases at J, with 13 bases in the middle. CDR1 and CDR2 from the germline V gene are MNHEY and SVGAGI. This CDR3 has 17 residues. The CDR3 sequence is CASSYSGWTTSTDTQYF. CDR3 DNA sequence: TGTGCCAGCAGTTACTCGGGATGGACCACGAGCACAGATACGCAGTATTTT.

V usage is TRBV24-1 and J usage is TRBJ2-1; D tentatively reads TRBD1 or TRBD2 (5 bases each). V gave up 2 bases and J gave up 5 bases, with 6 bases separating them. Germline-derived CDR1 and CDR2 are KGHDR and SFDVKD. The CDR3 sequence is 13 residues long. CDR3 protein: CATSDWDDNEQFF. In nucleotides, the CDR3 is TGTGCCACCAGTGATTGGGACGACAATGAGCAGTTCTTC.

The CDR3 region is CASSRLAGEVYEQYF. In DNA, the CDR3 is TGTGCCAGCAGCAGACTAGCGGGAGAAGTCTACGAGCAGTACTTC. The V call is TRBV6-5, the J call TRBJ2-7; 12 nucleotides agree with TRBD2. Germline CDR1 reads MNHEY; CDR2 reads SVGAGI. The CDR3 spans 15 residues. Unmatched junction bases numbered 6, after V lost 6 bases and J lost 3 bases.

The chain carries TRBV12-3 or TRBV12-4 and TRBJ2-7; perhaps TRBD1 as D (5 bases). This CDR3 region has 13 residues. V was trimmed by 2 bases and J by 6 bases, leaving 11 bases between them. The CDR3, as DNA: TGTGCCAGCAGTTTACGGCAGGGTGGCGAGCAGTACTTC. Translated, it gives CASSLRQGGEQYF.

This clonotype was observed a few times. The genes are TRBV4-2 and TRBJ1-6; 8 nucleotides agree with TRBD1. This CDR3 contains 16 residues. CDR1 is LGHNA, CDR2 YNFKEQ, per germline. J gave up 10 bases and V 0 bases, and 8 bases lay outside the gene matches. The CDR3 sequence is CASSQDFSGGGSPLHF. As DNA, the CDR3 is TGTGCCAGCAGCCAAGATTTCTCAGGGGGCGGGTCACCCCTCCACTTT.

A few counts support this clonotype. In this CDR3 the conserved last residue, phenylalanine or tryptophan, is missing, so a read error is likely. This rearrangement joins TRBV5-4 to TRBJ1-6; 8 nucleotides agree with TRBD1. The CDR3 length is 13 residues. V lost 3 bases to trimming and J lost 8 bases; unmatched junction nucleotides: 1. CDR1 and CDR2 (germline): SGHNT, YYREEE (reference sequence). As DNA, the CDR3 is TGTGCCAGCAGCTCGACAGGGGATTCACCCCTCCACCTT. Its translation: CASSSTGDSPLHL.